A single sample gave rise to the 22 T cell receptor beta chains below, sequenced in a study of cytomegalovirus exposure and HLA in healthy donors. PCR primers comprised 60 Vbeta and 13 Jbeta primers. The data were produced by immunoSEQ multiplex PCR, yet TCRdb's version contains in-frame clones alone and is incomplete. The sample records around 170,000 clones, approximately 88% being singletons. Input material: PBMCs. These receptors all come from a woman in her 50s in good health and CMV-seropositive.

The chain links TRBV11-2 to TRBJ2-5, with 8 bases identical to TRBD2. Germline CDR1 SGHAT, CDR2 FQNNGV. Trimming cost V 1 base and J 2 bases; bases outside gene matches: 9. The CDR3 consists of 17 residues. CDR3 in DNA: TGTGCCAGCAGCTTAGCGGGTCGGGGGGGTTGGCAAGAGACCCAGTACTTC. Translation: CASSLAGRGGWQETQYF.

V and J are TRBV7-2 and TRBJ1-4, with D hard to call. The CDR3 has 15 amino acids. CDR1 is SGHTA and CDR2 is FQGNSA in the germline V gene. Trimming took 2 bases from V and 2 from J, leaving 9 bases between them. The CDR3 DNA reads as TGTGCCAGCAGCTTACAGGTTGTGACTAATGAAAAACTGTTTTTT. It is translated as CASSLQVVTNEKLFF. Drawing the rest from reference TRBV7-2 and TRBJ1-4, the complete variable domain is GAGVSQSPSNKVTEKGKDVELRCDPISGHTALYWYRQSLGQGLEFLIYFQGNSAPDKSGLPSDRFSAERTGGSVSTLTIQRTQQEDSAVYLCASSLQVVTNEKLFFGSGTQLSVL.

To note about this clone: Different DNA sequences within this sample yield the same CDR3. V is TRBV2 and J is TRBJ1-5; D uncertain. This CDR3 is 13 amino acids long. Trimming removed 4 bases at V and 4 bases at J, with 8 bases between. Germline V gene lookup returns CDR1 SNHLY and CDR2 FYNNEI. Written as DNA, the CDR3 is TGTGCCAGCAGTGGGGCACCGAATCAGCCCCAGCATTTT. It encodes CASSGAPNQPQHF.

The V call is TRBV5-6, the J call TRBJ2-3; no clear D. V lost 9 bases and J lost 11, with 19 bases in between. CDR3 length equals 12 residues. Germline CDR1 is SGHDT and CDR2 is YYEEEE. The chain's CDR3 is CATSEFPMRQYF. As DNA, the CDR3 is TGTGCCACCTCGGAGTTCCCGATGCGGCAGTATTTT.

CDR3 residues: CASTPLVGGALGSYNEQFF. The CDR3 bases are TGTGCCAGCACCCCCTTAGTGGGCGGGGCCTTAGGGTCCTACAATGAGCAGTTCTTC. The chain uses TRBV5-6 and TRBJ2-1, with D possibly being TRBD2 (6 bases). The CDR3 totals 19 residues. Germline V CDR1 and CDR2: SGHDT, YYEEEE. Between the trimmed V and J ends, which lost 6 bases and 1 base, there was a span of 26 bases.

The table lists this clone with a count of one. The rearrangement uses TRBV7-2 and TRBJ2-3; D uncertain. This CDR3 is built from 13 residues. Trimming removed 7 bases at V and 4 bases at J, with 12 bases between. Germline CDR1 SGHTA, CDR2 FQGNSA. The DNA for the CDR3 is TGTGCCAGCACCCTATCGAGCCCAGATACGCAGTATTTT. Amino acid sequence: CASTLSSPDTQYF.

This sequence joins TRBV27 and TRBJ1-6; D remains unclear. The V end was cut by 2 bases, the J end by 0 bases, with 5 bases between. Germline CDR1 and CDR2: MNHEY and SMNVEV (reference sequence). The CDR3 is 15 amino acids. The CDR3 spells CASSLRSSYNSPLHF. The CDR3 DNA reads TGTGCCAGCAGTTTAAGGAGCTCCTATAATTCACCCCTCCACTTT.

This clone was found a few times. The rearrangement uses TRBV6-5 and TRBJ2-7; 12 bases fit TRBD1. J gave up 2 bases and V 2 bases, and 1 base lay outside the gene matches. The CDR3 extends over 15 amino acids. From germline, CDR1 is MNHEY and CDR2 SVGAGI. Here the CDR3 reads CASSYRDRGPYEQYF. The CDR3 DNA sequence: TGTGCCAGCAGTTACCGGGACAGGGGGCCCTACGAGCAGTACTTC.

The V call is TRBV29-1, the J call TRBJ2-7; 7 bases are shared with TRBD2. This CDR3 is built from 13 residues. V was pared by 5 bases and J by 2 bases, with 6 bases of the junction left unmatched. Germline V CDR1 and CDR2: SQVTM, ANQGSEA. CDR3 DNA sequence: TGCAGCGTTATGGAGCGGGAAACCTACGAGCAGTACTTC. As protein: CSVMERETYEQYF.

J is TRBJ2-3 and V is TRBV4-1; D is perhaps TRBD2 (5 bases). The V gene's germline CDR1 is MGHRA and CDR2 YSYEKL. Deletions cut 3 bases from V and 0 bases from J, with 10 bases between. This CDR3 has 15 amino acids. The CDR3 coding sequence is TGCGCCAGCAGCCAGGACCAGCGGAGCACAGATACGCAGTATTTT. Translated, it gives CASSQDQRSTDTQYF.

The chain couples TRBV7-2 to TRBJ2-7, with D tentatively TRBD2 (6 bases). Trimming removed 5 bases from V and 7 bases from J, with 21 bases in between. CDR1 SGHTA and CDR2 FQGNSA come from the germline V gene. This CDR3 is built from 15 residues. CDR3 residues: CASSPVGGGAGEQYF. The CDR3 DNA reads TGTGCCAGCAGCCCAGTGGGCGGTGGGGCGGGGGAGCAGTACTTC.

This rearrangement joins TRBV5-4 to TRBJ2-7; 7 nucleotides line up with TRBD1. CDR1 and CDR2 from the germline V gene are SGHNT and YYREEE (reference sequence). The CDR3 length is 14 residues. J lost 4 bases, V lost 4 bases, and 8 bases had no gene match. This CDR3 reads CASSPTGFSYEQYF. CDR3 nucleotide sequence: TGTGCCAGCAGCCCGACAGGGTTCTCGTACGAGCAGTACTTC.

V gene TRBV27 combines with J gene TRBJ2-3; maybe TRBD1 (5 bases). The V and J ends lost 2 bases and 3 bases respectively, with 12 bases between them. Germline V gene sequence: CDR1 MNHEY, CDR2 SMNVEV (reference sequence). The CDR3 has 15 residues. CDR3 DNA sequence: TGTGCCAGCAGTTTAGAGGTTCCAGGGACAGATACGCAGTATTTT. This sequence encodes CASSLEVPGTDTQYF.

V gene TRBV4-3 combines with J gene TRBJ2-3; 7 nucleotides agree with TRBD1. The germline V gene has CDR1 LGHNA and CDR2 YSLEER. The CDR3 consists of 15 residues. Trimming at V came to 2 bases and at J to 4 bases, leaving 6 bases not matched to a gene. Here the CDR3 reads CASSQTTGLADTQYF. CDR3 nucleotide sequence: TGCGCCAGCAGCCAAACGACAGGGCTGGCAGATACGCAGTATTTT.

The J gene is TRBJ2-7, the V gene TRBV4-2, with 10 bases lining up with TRBD2. J was trimmed by 2 bases and V by 5 bases; bases with no gene match: 9. The length of the CDR3 is 16 residues. Germline CDR1 reads LGHNA; CDR2 reads YNFKEQ. In nucleotides, the CDR3 is TGTGCCAGCAGCTTGGTCCCTAGCGGGGGCACCTACGAGCAGTACTTC. Translated, it gives CASSLVPSGGTYEQYF.

The chain couples TRBV5-1 to TRBJ2-7; 11 bases are a match to TRBD2. V lost 5 bases, J lost 2 bases, and 6 bases stayed unmatched. Per germline, CDR1 SGHRS and CDR2 YFSETQ. This CDR3 comprises 15 residues. In DNA form, the CDR3 reads TGCGCCAGCAGGTCTACTAGCGGGGGTGCCTACGAGCAGTACTTC. It translates to CASRSTSGGAYEQYF.

This chain joins TRBV28 and TRBJ1-4; a weak D match, TRBD1 (5 bases). V lost 6 bases and J lost 3, with 14 bases in between. This CDR3 has 15 amino acids. From germline, CDR1 is MDHEN and CDR2 SYDVKM. The CDR3 DNA is TGTGCCAGCAGCCGCCAAGGGGCGGCTAATGAAAAACTGTTTTTT. Its translation is CASSRQGAANEKLFF.

The chain carries TRBV6-5 and TRBJ2-6; tentative D call: TRBD2 (5 bases). V lost 4 bases to trimming and J lost 2 bases, with 9 bases between them. This CDR3 spans 15 amino acids. Germline assignment: CDR1 MNHEY and CDR2 SVGAGI. The CDR3 reads CASSLGSAGANVLTF. CDR3 nucleotides: TGTGCCAGCAGTTTAGGGAGCGCTGGGGCCAACGTCCTGACTTTC.

The rearrangement links TRBV5-1 to TRBJ2-3; TRBD1 might be the D (5 bases). The V end lost 2 bases, the J end lost 0 bases, and 10 bases lay between the germline ends. This CDR3 is built from 15 residues. Germline lookup yields CDR1 SGHRS and CDR2 YFSETQ. CDR3 nucleotide sequence: TGCGCCAGCAGCTTAGACCGGACAAGCACAGATACGCAGTATTTT. This encodes CASSLDRTSTDTQYF.

The rearrangement links TRBV7-2 to TRBJ1-2; 7 positions match TRBD1. The CDR3 runs to 14 residues. Germline CDR1 is SGHTA and CDR2 is FQGNSA. Unmatched junction bases numbered 7, after V lost 1 base and J lost 8 bases. The CDR3 DNA is TGTGCCAGCAGCTTAGTCATAGGGGGCATAGGCTACACCTTC. It codes for CASSLVIGGIGYTF.

This chain links TRBV5-8 with TRBJ2-7; D may be TRBD1 (6 bases). Germline values: CDR1 SGHTS, CDR2 YDEGEE. The CDR3 has 15 amino acids. Trimming stripped 4 bases from V and 4 bases from J, with 18 bases between. CDR3 DNA sequence: TGTGCCAGCAGCGTAGCCGGGACACACCTATACGAGCAGTACTTC. This codes for CASSVAGTHLYEQYF.

The chain is built from TRBV5-5 and TRBJ2-3, with TRBD1 as a possible D gene (5 bases). The V end lost 0 bases, the J end lost 2 bases, and 13 bases lay between the germline ends. Germline lookup yields CDR1 SGHKS and CDR2 YYEKEE (reference sequence). The CDR3 totals 16 residues. The CDR3 sequence is CASSLGTQTVTDTQYF. DNA for the CDR3: TGTGCCAGCAGCTTGGGGACACAAACGGTCACAGATACGCAGTATTTT.